These 13 T cell receptor beta chains originate from one sample sequenced in a study of Siglec-9 on CD8 T cells in melanoma. Measured with immunoSEQ multiplex PCR; TCRdb has only the in-frame clones, and not every one. The sample contains about 36,000 clones, 80% to 85% of which appear only once. Sequencing was carried out using Siglec-9- CD8+ T cells sorted from blood. The receptors come from a human donor in good health.

CDR3 in amino acids: CASSLGLGAGENEQYF. For the CDR3, the DNA is TGTGCCAGCAGCTTGGGACTCGGGGCAGGGGAGAACGAGCAGTACTTC. The rearrangement joins TRBV5-4 to TRBJ2-7; TRBD1 might be the D (6 bases). The ends were cut back, 0 bases at V and 5 bases at J, with 18 bases in the middle. The germline V gene encodes CDR1 SGHNT and CDR2 YYREEE (reference sequence). There are 16 residues in the CDR3.

The rearrangement joins TRBV15 to TRBJ1-4; no reliable D call. The germline V gene has CDR1 LNHNV and CDR2 YYDKDF (reference sequence). The CDR3 runs to 15 residues. Trimming removed 2 bases from V and 5 bases from J, with 12 bases in between. As DNA, the CDR3 is TGTGCCACCAGCAGACGAGTTACGGTCAATGAAAAACTGTTTTTT. Its protein product is CATSRRVTVNEKLFF.

This chain joins TRBV2 and TRBJ1-1, with 7 positions matching TRBD1. The CDR3 runs to 15 residues. Trimming at V came to 8 bases and at J to 0 bases, leaving 9 bases not matched to a gene. Looked up from germline, CDR1 is SNHLY and CDR2 is FYNNEI. CDR3 nucleotides: TGTGCCAGCGAGCTAGGGACAGCCTTGAACACTGAAGCTTTCTTT. Protein product: CASELGTALNTEAFF.

The CDR3 bases are TGTGCCAGCAGTACGGGGTGGTCAGGCGGATCACCCCTCCACTTT. It translates to CASSTGWSGGSPLHF. This chain joins TRBV27 and TRBJ1-6; D is unclear. This CDR3 is 15 amino acids long. Germline V CDR1 and CDR2: MNHEY, SMNVEV (reference sequence). Trimming pared 5 bases from V and 10 bases from J, leaving 18 bases between.

This clone was observed a single time. The J gene is TRBJ1-5, the V gene TRBV19; D gene uncertain. This CDR3 contains 13 residues. Germline CDR1 is LNHDA and CDR2 is SQIVND (reference sequence). V was cut by 8 bases and J by 1 base, with 9 bases left in between. CDR3 nucleotides: TGTGCCAGTGGGGAGGCGAGCAATCAGCCCCAGCATTTT. This sequence encodes CASGEASNQPQHF.

The V call is TRBV14, the J call TRBJ2-7; 9 positions agree with TRBD1. V was clipped by 3 bases and J by 2 bases; unmatched bases: 5. Germline CDR1 and CDR2: SGHDN and FVKESK. The CDR3 is 15 residues long. CDR3 protein: CASSQGQGGTYEQYF. The CDR3 bases are TGTGCCAGCAGCCAGGGACAGGGAGGGACCTACGAGCAGTACTTC.

J is TRBJ2-1 and V is TRBV19; D gene unclear. The germline V and J ends were trimmed by 1 base and 2 bases, with 12 bases remaining between them. The CDR3 contains 16 residues. Germline CDR1 LNHDA, CDR2 SQIVND (reference sequence). The CDR3 DNA is TGTGCCAGTAGTATAGTGTTGGACGGTGCCTACAATGAGCAGTTCTTC. Amino acid sequence: CASSIVLDGAYNEQFF.

This chain links TRBV27 with TRBJ2-1; D ambiguous. Looked up from germline, CDR1 is MNHEY and CDR2 is SMNVEV (reference sequence). There are 12 residues in the CDR3. Deletions cut 6 bases from V and 4 bases from J, with 7 bases between. CDR3 region: CASRAAYNEQFF. The CDR3 DNA sequence: TGTGCCAGCAGGGCAGCTTACAATGAGCAGTTCTTC.

This rearrangement joins TRBV4-2 to TRBJ2-7; 7 bases align to TRBD1. The ends lost 0 bases at V and 0 bases at J; junction bases unmatched: 2. Germline V gene data show CDR1 as LGHNA and CDR2 as YNFKEQ. This CDR3 comprises 15 residues. The CDR3 nucleotides are TGTGCCAGCAGCCAAGAGACAGGGAGCTCCTACGAGCAGTACTTC. Protein product: CASSQETGSSYEQYF.

The chain joins TRBV15 to TRBJ2-1, with TRBD2 matching 9 bases. Trimming at V came to 5 bases and at J to 5 bases, leaving 4 bases not matched to a gene. The CDR3 is 14 amino acids. Germline loops: CDR1 LNHNV, CDR2 YYDKDF (reference sequence). Here the CDR3 DNA reads TGTGCCACCAGCCTAGCGGGGCTTAACAATGAGCAGTTCTTC. As protein: CATSLAGLNNEQFF.

The V and J genes are TRBV7-9 and TRBJ2-5, with D maybe TRBD1 (6 bases). Trimming pared 5 bases from V and 5 bases from J, leaving 27 bases between. The CDR3 contains 18 residues. The germline CDR1 and CDR2 sequences are SEHNR and FQNEAQ (reference sequence). The CDR3 here is CASSIDLNLQGAWETQYF. The CDR3 region has the DNA TGTGCCAGCAGCATAGACCTGAATTTACAGGGAGCATGGGAGACCCAGTACTTC.

This chain joins TRBV5-6 and TRBJ1-1, with D unclear. The CDR3 has 13 residues. Trimming removed 1 base at V and 0 bases at J, with 4 bases between. Per germline, CDR1 SGHDT and CDR2 YYEEEE. In nucleotides, the CDR3 is TGTGCCAGCAGCTTGATGATGAACACTGAAGCTTTCTTT. Protein sequence: CASSLMMNTEAFF.

This clone appeared once. The chain is built from TRBV27 and TRBJ2-7; D might be TRBD1 or TRBD2, each matching 5 bases. Germline V gene data show CDR1 as MNHEY and CDR2 as SMNVEV (reference sequence). V was shortened by 6 bases and J by 3 bases, with 15 bases between the two germline ends. This CDR3 contains 14 residues. The CDR3 region is CASSTGGYVYEQYF. The CDR3 coding sequence is TGTGCCAGCAGCACAGGAGGATACGTCTACGAGCAGTACTTC.